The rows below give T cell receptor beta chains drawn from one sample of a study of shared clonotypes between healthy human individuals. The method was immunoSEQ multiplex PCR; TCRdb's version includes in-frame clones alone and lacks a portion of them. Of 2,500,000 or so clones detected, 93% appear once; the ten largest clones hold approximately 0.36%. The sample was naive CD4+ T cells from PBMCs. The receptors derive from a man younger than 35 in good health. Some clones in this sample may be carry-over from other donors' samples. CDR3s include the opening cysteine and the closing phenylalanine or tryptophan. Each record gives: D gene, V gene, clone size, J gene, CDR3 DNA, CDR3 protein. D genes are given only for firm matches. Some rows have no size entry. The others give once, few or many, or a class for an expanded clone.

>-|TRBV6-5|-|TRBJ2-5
TGTGCCACCCTAGCCCCGGGGGCAGAGACCCAGTACTTC
CATLAPGAETQYF
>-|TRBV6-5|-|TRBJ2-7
TGTGCCAGCAGCATAGCGACGGGGTCGATCTACGAGCAGTACTTC
CASSIATGSIYEQYF
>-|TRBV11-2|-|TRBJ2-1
TGTGCCAGCAGCTTAGATTTTTTTGGCGATGAGCAGTTCTTC
CASSLDFFGDEQFF
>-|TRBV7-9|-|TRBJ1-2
TGTGCCAGCAGCTTGGATGCCAGATCTTATGGCTACACCTTC
CASSLDARSYGYTF
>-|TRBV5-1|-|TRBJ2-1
TGCGCCAGCAGCTTTGACGGCCCGCGGTCCCTCAATGAGCAGTTCTTC
CASSFDGPRSLNEQFF
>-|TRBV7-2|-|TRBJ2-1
TGTGCCAGCAGCTCCCTCTTTGGGGCAGAGAGCTCCTACAATGAGCAGTTCTTC
CASSSLFGAESSYNEQFF
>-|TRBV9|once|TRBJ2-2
TGTGCCAGCAGCTCCAAAACGACAGGGAACACCGGGGAGCTGTTTTTT
CASSSKTTGNTGELFF
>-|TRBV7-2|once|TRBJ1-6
TGTGCCAGCAGCTTATTCGGGAATCCACCCCTCCACTTT
CASSLFGNPPLHF
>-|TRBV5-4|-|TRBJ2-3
TGTGCCAGCAGCTTGTTGGCGGGGACTAGCACAGATACGCAGTATTTT
CASSLLAGTSTDTQYF
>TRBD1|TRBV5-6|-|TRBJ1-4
TGTGCCAGCAGCTTACAGGGGGCTGACGAAAAACTGTTTTTT
CASSLQGADEKLFF
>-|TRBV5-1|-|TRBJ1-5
TGCGCCAGCAGCCGAACAGGGAAGGTCGATCAGCCCCAGCATTTT
CASSRTGKVDQPQHF
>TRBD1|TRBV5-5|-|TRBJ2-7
TGTGCCAGCAGCTTGGAACCGAGACAGGGACACGAGCAGTACTTC
CASSLEPRQGHEQYF
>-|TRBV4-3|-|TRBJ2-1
TGCGCCAGCAGCCAAGATATGGGGATCAATGAGCAGTTCTTC
CASSQDMGINEQFF
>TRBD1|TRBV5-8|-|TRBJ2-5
TGTGCCAGCAGCTTGTGGGACAGGGGGCTCGGAGAGACCCAGTACTTC
CASSLWDRGLGETQYF
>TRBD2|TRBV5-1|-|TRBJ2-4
TGCGCCAGCAGCTTGGTTGGATGGACGGGGGAGGGTGCCAAAAACATTCAGTACTTC
CASSLVGWTGEGAKNIQYF
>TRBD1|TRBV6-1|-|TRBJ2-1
TGTGCCAGCAGCGAAGGAGGGCGGACAGGGAAAGGTTATGAGCAGTTCTTC
CASSEGGRTGKGYEQFF
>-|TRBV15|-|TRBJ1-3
TGTGCCACCAGCCTGGGCGTCGGAAACACCATATATTTT
CATSLGVGNTIYF
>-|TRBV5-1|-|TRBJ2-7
TGCGCCAGCAAAAGGACACGCTCCTACGAGCAGTACTTC
CASKRTRSYEQYF
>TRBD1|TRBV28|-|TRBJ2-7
TGTGCCAGCAGGGACAGGGTGTCCTACGAGCAGTACTTC
CASRDRVSYEQYF
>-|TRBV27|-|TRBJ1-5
TGTGCCAGCAGTTTATTAGCCCGGGGTAGCAATCAGCCCCAGCATTTT
CASSLLARGSNQPQHF
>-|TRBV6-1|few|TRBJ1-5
TGTGCCAGCAGTGAATTTTCCAGGTGGAGCAATCAGCCCCAGCATTTT
CASSEFSRWSNQPQHF
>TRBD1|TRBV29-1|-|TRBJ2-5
TGCAGTCTCGGGGCGACAGGGATCCAAGAGACCCAGTACTTC
CSLGATGIQETQYF
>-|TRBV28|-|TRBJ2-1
TGTGCCAGCTTTCGTGACAGTTACAATGAGCAGTTCTTC
CASFRDSYNEQFF
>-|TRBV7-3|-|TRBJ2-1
TGTGCCAGCAGCTTAACAGGGACCAGCTCCTACAATGAGCAGTTCTTC
CASSLTGTSSYNEQFF
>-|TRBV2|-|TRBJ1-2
TGTGCCAGCAGGGCGCGGGTCTGGGGCTACACCTTC
CASRARVWGYTF
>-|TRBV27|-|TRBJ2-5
TGTGCCAGCAGTTTCCGTGGCCTGGCGGAGACCCAGTACTTC
CASSFRGLAETQYF
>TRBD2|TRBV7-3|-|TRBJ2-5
TGTGCCAGCAGCTTAAGCGGGAGAGGTCAAGAGACCCAGTACTTC
CASSLSGRGQETQYF
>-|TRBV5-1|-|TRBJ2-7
TGCGCCAGCAGCTTGCAGGGCAACTCCTACGAGCAGTACTTC
CASSLQGNSYEQYF
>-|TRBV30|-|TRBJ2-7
TGTGCCTGGAGTTACCCCGTGGGCTACGAGCAGTACTTC
CAWSYPVGYEQYF
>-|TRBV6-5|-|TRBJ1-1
TGTGCCAGCAGTTACTCGCTGGGGTCGGGGAATGGAGCTTTCTTT
CASSYSLGSGNGAFF
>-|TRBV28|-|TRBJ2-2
TGTGCCGCGAGGCGGGCCACCGGGGAGCTGTTTTTT
CAARRATGELFF
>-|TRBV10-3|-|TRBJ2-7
TGTGCCATCAGTGAGACAGGACTTACCTACGAGCAGTACTTC
CAISETGLTYEQYF
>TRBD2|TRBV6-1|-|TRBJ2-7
TGTGCCAGCACCGTGGGAGGGGCCTCCTACGAGCAGTACTTC
CASTVGGASYEQYF
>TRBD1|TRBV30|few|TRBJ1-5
TGTGCCTGGAGTGTAGGGACAGGGAACCAGCCCCAGCATTTT
CAWSVGTGNQPQHF
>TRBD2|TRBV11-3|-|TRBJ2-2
TGCGCCAGCAGCTTGAAGACTAGCGGTCCTACCGGGGAGCTGTTTTTT
CASSLKTSGPTGELFF
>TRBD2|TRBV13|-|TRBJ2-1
TGTGCCAGCAGCTTTTCCCTAGCGGGAGGGTACAATGAGCAGTTCTTC
CASSFSLAGGYNEQFF
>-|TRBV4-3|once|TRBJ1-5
TGCGCCAGCAGCCGAGGCAGGGGAAATCAGCCCCAGCATTTT
CASSRGRGNQPQHF
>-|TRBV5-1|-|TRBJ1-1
TGCGCCAGCAGCTTGGCCGGGACACGAGATGAAGCTTTCTTT
CASSLAGTRDEAFF
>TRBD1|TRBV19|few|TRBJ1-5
TGTGCCAGTAGTATGACAGGGGGTGGCAATCAGCCCCAGCATTTT
CASSMTGGGNQPQHF
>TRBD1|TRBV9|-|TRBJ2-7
TGTGCCAGCAGCCCGCGGACAGGGGGGTACGAGCAGTACTTC
CASSPRTGGYEQYF
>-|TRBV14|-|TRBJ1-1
TGTGCCAGCAGCCAAGAACGGACACTAGAAGCTTTCTTT
CASSQERTLEAFF
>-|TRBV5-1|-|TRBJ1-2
TGCGCCAGCAGCTTGGAGGACATAAACTATGGCTACACCTTC
CASSLEDINYGYTF
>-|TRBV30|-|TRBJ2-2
TGTGCCTGGAGGTCCGGCAGACTTACGAACACCGGGGAGCTGTTTTTT
CAWRSGRLTNTGELFF
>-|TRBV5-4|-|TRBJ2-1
TGTGCCAGCAGCCATGGGGGCTTAGGAGATGAGCAGTTCTTC
CASSHGGLGDEQFF
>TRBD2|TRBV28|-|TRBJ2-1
TGTGCCAGTCGGGGGGTGAACGAGCAGTTCTTC
CASRGVNEQFF
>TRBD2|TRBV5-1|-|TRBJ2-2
TGCGCCAGCAGCCTTGGACTAGTCGGAGTCGGGGAGCTGTTTTTT
CASSLGLVGVGELFF
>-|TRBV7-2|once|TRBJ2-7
TGTGCCAGCAGCCAAGACACCAGGGAGTACTTC
CASSQDTREYF
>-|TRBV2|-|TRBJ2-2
TGTGCCAGCAGTGAACCCCCAACGGGATACCGGAACACCGGGGAGCTGTTTTTT
CASSEPPTGYRNTGELFF
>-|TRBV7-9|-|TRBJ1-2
TGTGCCAGCAGCTTAGCGGAGGGCACGACCGGGGGCTACACCTTC
CASSLAEGTTGGYTF
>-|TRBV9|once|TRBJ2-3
TGTGCCAGCAGCTCAGGGTCTACACCCCCAGATACGCAGTATTTT
CASSSGSTPPDTQYF
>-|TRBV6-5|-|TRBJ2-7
TGTGCCAGCAGTAGAGGAGGGGGACAGACATACGAGCAGTACTTC
CASSRGGGQTYEQYF
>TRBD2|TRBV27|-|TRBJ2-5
TGTGCCAGCAGTTTATCGATGGGGCGGGAGGACCGGGAGACCCAGTACTTC
CASSLSMGREDRETQYF
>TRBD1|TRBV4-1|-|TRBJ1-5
TGCGCCAGCAGCCGGGGACAGGGTGATCAGCCCCAGCATTTT
CASSRGQGDQPQHF
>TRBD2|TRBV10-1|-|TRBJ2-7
TGCGCCAGCAGTGATAGACTAGCGGGGTCTTCCTACGAGCAGTACTTC
CASSDRLAGSSYEQYF